This T cell receptor beta chain was identified during a study of somatic mutations in cytotoxic T cells in rheumatoid arthritis. Study as a whole: A subset of V beta antibody-stained T-cell populations was isolated by flow sorting, reaching nearly 100% purity, and this subset included V beta1+ cells that went on to TCRB sequencing.

Remarks on this clone: Antigen specificity is unknown.

The CDR3 totals 17 residues. J gave up 3 bases and V 2 bases, and 6 bases lay outside the gene matches. CDR1 and CDR2 (germline): MNHEY, SMNVEV (reference sequence). General study findings and limits: Clonality of CD8+ T cells, which was compared between rheumatoid arthritis patients and age-matched healthy controls, did not differ significantly. A single CD8+ clone exceeded 20% of CD8+ cells in about an eighth of the 65 patients.

TCRdb keeps only in-frame clones here, not all; method: immunoSEQ multiplex PCR. The sample gives about 25,000 clones, 70% to 80% of which show up once; approximately 9.4% is in the top ten. This receptor was taken from a woman between 18 and 29 years old in good health. The specimen sequenced was CD8+ T cells sorted from blood. V and J are TRBV27 and TRBJ2-6; 8 bases line up with TRBD1. The CDR3 protein is CASSLIGQGFGANVLTF. The CDR3 DNA follows: TGTGCCAGCAGTTTAATAGGACAGGGCTTTGGGGCCAACGTCCTGACTTTC.